The 28 T cell receptor beta chains in this list originate from one sample, sequenced in a study of blood T cell repertoires in COVID-19. Sequencing was performed with immunoSEQ multiplex PCR; in TCRdb, only in-frame clones are kept and a portion is missing. The repertoire holds about 430,000 clones, 88% seen once, with approximately 1% in the top ten. Specimen: PBMCs or T cells enriched from blood (not recorded which). These receptors were taken from a young woman with acute COVID-19.

The gene calls are TRBV15 and TRBJ1-2; 8 bases agree with TRBD1. J was trimmed by 3 bases and V by 2 bases; bases with no gene match: 2. CDR3 length: 14 amino acids. Germline V CDR1 and CDR2: LNHNV, YYDKDF (reference sequence). The CDR3 loop reads CATSRQGAYYGYTF. Written as DNA, the CDR3 is TGTGCCACCAGCAGACAGGGGGCGTACTATGGCTACACCTTC.

The DNA for the CDR3 is TGTGCCAGCAGTGGACAGGGTCGAAGTAACTATGGCTACACCTTC. As protein: CASSGQGRSNYGYTF. The rearrangement joins TRBV28 to TRBJ1-2; 8 bases align to TRBD1. V shed 5 bases, J shed 1 base, and the junction held 6 bases outside the gene matches. The germline CDR1 and CDR2 sequences are MDHEN and SYDVKM. This CDR3 is built from 15 residues.

The chain has TRBV30 and TRBJ1-6, with D unclear. The CDR3 covers 16 residues. The germline V and J ends were trimmed by 4 bases and 0 bases, with 13 bases remaining between them. The germline V gene encodes CDR1 GTSNPN and CDR2 SVGIG (reference sequence). CDR3 region: CAWKVGRSSYNSPLHF. For the CDR3, the DNA is TGTGCCTGGAAGGTCGGGAGGAGCTCCTATAATTCACCCCTCCACTTT.

The chain joins TRBV3-1 (or the pseudogene TRBV3-2) to TRBJ2-7; 8 nucleotides agree with TRBD2. With 2 bases clipped from V and 0 bases from J, the junction kept 3 bases outside the gene matches. CDR1 is LGHDT and CDR2 is YNNKEL in the germline V gene (reference sequence). The CDR3 spans 15 residues. DNA for the CDR3: TGTGCCAGCAGCCAACTCGGGGGGGGCTCCTACGAGCAGTACTTC. Residues: CASSQLGGGSYEQYF.

The gene calls are TRBV6-5 and TRBJ1-5; D is unclear. V was trimmed by 5 bases and J by 3 bases, leaving 14 bases between them. The CDR3 covers 15 residues. Germline CDR1 MNHEY, CDR2 SVGAGI. The CDR3 sequence is CASSQPGDPNQPQHF. In DNA, the CDR3 is TGTGCCAGCAGTCAGCCGGGAGACCCCAATCAGCCCCAGCATTTT.

The gene calls are TRBV5-5 and TRBJ2-7; 10 bases are a match to TRBD1. Germline loops: CDR1 SGHKS, CDR2 YYEKEE (reference sequence). The CDR3 spans 13 residues. Trimming at V came to 4 bases and at J to 13 bases, leaving 11 bases not matched to a gene. The chain's CDR3 is CASSVLAGQGDYF. CDR3 sequence (DNA): TGTGCCAGCAGCGTACTCGCCGGACAGGGGGATTACTTC.

The genes are TRBV5-1 and TRBJ2-7; D may be TRBD2 (5 bases). The germline V gene has CDR1 SGHRS and CDR2 YFSETQ. Trimming left V 7 bases short and J 4 bases short, with 18 bases between. The CDR3 has 14 amino acids. CDR3 protein: CASRSTGSPYEQYF. The CDR3 nucleotides read TGCGCCAGCCGATCAACGGGATCTCCTTACGAGCAGTACTTC.

The chain combines TRBV6-6 with TRBJ2-5, with TRBD2 matching over 8 bases. The germline CDR1 and CDR2 sequences are MNHNY and SVGAGI (reference sequence). CDR3 length equals 17 residues. J was trimmed by 6 bases and V by 6 bases; bases with no gene match: 18. CDR3 sequence reads: CASSRETDWGLGQTQYF. CDR3 sequence (DNA): TGTGCCAGCAGCCGAGAAACCGATTGGGGACTAGGGCAGACCCAGTACTTC.

This chain uses TRBV3-1 (or the pseudogene TRBV3-2) with TRBJ2-3, with TRBD2 identical over 10 bases. The germline V gene encodes CDR1 LGHDT and CDR2 YNNKEL (reference sequence). The J segment lost 4 bases and the V segment lost 1 base, leaving 5 bases of the junction unmatched. The CDR3 is 16 residues long. This CDR3 reads CASSQAPAGGADTQYF. CDR3 DNA sequence: TGTGCCAGCAGCCAAGCCCCAGCGGGGGGGGCAGATACGCAGTATTTT.

The chain carries TRBV5-5 and TRBJ1-6; D uncertain. The germline gives CDR1 SGHKS, CDR2 YYEKEE (reference sequence). V lost 0 bases to trimming and J lost 5 bases, with 3 bases between them. The CDR3 covers 13 residues. CDR3 coding DNA: TGTGCCAGCAGCTTGGCCGATAATTCACCCCTCCACTTT. Translated, it gives CASSLADNSPLHF.

The sample holds one count of this clone. J is TRBJ1-1 and V is TRBV7-2, with D uncertain. The CDR3 sequence is 12 residues long. V was clipped by 5 bases and J by 10 bases, with 14 bases between them. From germline, CDR1 is SGHTA and CDR2 FQGNSA. The CDR3 loop reads CASSPIAVRAFF. The CDR3 region has the DNA TGTGCCAGCAGCCCGATAGCCGTCAGAGCTTTCTTT.

The chain recombines TRBV5-1 with TRBJ2-7; D possibly corresponds to TRBD2 (5 bases). The CDR3 runs 15 residues. Trimming left V 0 bases short and J 3 bases short, with 13 bases between. Germline loops: CDR1 SGHRS, CDR2 YFSETQ. CDR3 region: CASSLGPGLDYEQYF. The CDR3 nucleotides read TGCGCCAGCAGCTTGGGCCCGGGGTTAGACTACGAGCAGTACTTC. The entire variable domain, with the rest obtained from reference TRBV5-1 and TRBJ2-7, is as follows: KAGVTQTPRYLIKTRGQQVTLSCSPISGHRSVSWYQQTPGQGLQFLFEYFSETQRNKGNFPGRFSGRQFSNSRSEMNVSTLELGDSALYLCASSLGPGLDYEQYFGPGTRLTVT.

The rearrangement joins TRBV10-2 to TRBJ1-5; D remains ambiguous. Looked up from germline, CDR1 is WSHSY and CDR2 is SAAADI. Trimming shortened V by 11 bases and J by 5 bases, and 13 bases separated the two germline ends. This CDR3 comprises 12 residues. The CDR3 nucleotides read TGCGCCGCAGGAGGGTGGGATCAGCCCCAGCATTTT. It codes for CAAGGWDQPQHF.

The chain employs TRBV12-3 or TRBV12-4 and TRBJ1-5; D possibly corresponds to TRBD1 (5 bases). Trimming cost V 6 bases and J 7 bases, with 10 bases left between them. This CDR3 has 12 amino acids. The DNA for the CDR3 is TGTGCCAGCAGCCCAGGGTACCAGCCCCAGCATTTT. It codes for CASSPGYQPQHF.

The chain has TRBV7-2 and TRBJ2-7; 11 positions agree with TRBD2. The CDR3 extends over 15 amino acids. J was trimmed by 6 bases and V by 3 bases; bases with no gene match: 7. Germline V gives CDR1 SGHTA, CDR2 FQGNSA. In nucleotides, the CDR3 is TGTGCCAGCAGCTTTCATAGCGGGGGGGCTTTCGAGCAGTACTTC. Translation: CASSFHSGGAFEQYF.

This clone has only a few counts. This rearrangement joins TRBV6-2 or TRBV6-3 to TRBJ1-4; the D is unclear. CDR1 and CDR2 from the germline V gene are MNHEY and SVGEGT. The CDR3 covers 15 residues. V lost 3 bases and J 7 bases, leaving 15 bases between the germline ends. The CDR3 region has the DNA TGTGCCAGCAGTTATATTTCGGGGTCGGGTGAAAAACTGTTTTTT. Amino acids: CASSYISGSGEKLFF.

This rearrangement joins TRBV4-1 to TRBJ1-1; D ambiguous. The CDR3 contains 14 residues. V was shortened by 0 bases and J by 7 bases, with 12 bases between the two germline ends. CDR1 and CDR2 from the germline V gene are MGHRA and YSYEKL. CDR3 in DNA: TGCGCCAGCAGCCAAGATGTAAGTTGGAGTGAAGCTTTCTTT. This gives the protein CASSQDVSWSEAFF.

There are a few counts of this clone. The gene calls are TRBV6-5 and TRBJ1-5; the D gene is possibly TRBD1 (5 bases). The length of the CDR3 is 13 residues. Germline loops: CDR1 MNHEY, CDR2 SVGAGI. V lost 2 bases to trimming and J lost 7 bases, with 9 bases between them. The CDR3 nucleotides read TGTGCCAGCAGTTACAGGGGTGAGCAGCCCCAGCATTTT. Protein product: CASSYRGEQPQHF.

V gene TRBV19 combines with J gene TRBJ1-6, with D possibly being TRBD1 (6 bases). Trimming left V 4 bases short and J 6 bases short, with 10 bases between. Looked up from germline, CDR1 is LNHDA and CDR2 is SQIVND (reference sequence). There are 14 residues in the CDR3. CDR3 region: CASSNRAINSPLHF. The CDR3 DNA is TGTGCCAGTAGTAACAGGGCAATTAATTCACCCCTCCACTTT.

The chain links TRBV2 to TRBJ1-3; possibly TRBD1 for D (6 bases). The CDR3 covers 15 residues. The V gene's germline CDR1 is SNHLY and CDR2 FYNNEI. Trimming shortened V by 5 bases and J by 2 bases, and 13 bases separated the two germline ends. The CDR3 DNA follows: TGTGCCAGCAGTTCTGACGGGACACCTGGAAACACCATATATTTT. Protein product: CASSSDGTPGNTIYF.

The chain uses TRBV19 and TRBJ2-1; TRBD2 matches at 8 bases. CDR3 length equals 14 residues. Unmatched junction bases numbered 10, after V lost 7 bases and J lost 8 bases. The germline gives CDR1 LNHDA, CDR2 SQIVND (reference sequence). The CDR3, as DNA: TGTGCCAGTACTGGCTGGGCGGGGGGCCATGAGCAGTTCTTC. This translates into CASTGWAGGHEQFF. The full variable domain, rest sourced from reference TRBV19 and TRBJ2-1, is DGGITQSPKYLFRKEGQNVTLSCEQNLNHDAMYWYRQDPGQGLRLIYYSQIVNDFQKGDIAEGYSVSREKKESFPLTVTSAQKNPTAFYLCASTGWAGGHEQFFGPGTRLTVL.

V usage is TRBV3-1 (or the pseudogene TRBV3-2) and J usage is TRBJ1-6; D remains unclear. The CDR3 runs 13 residues. Germline lookup yields CDR1 LGHDT and CDR2 YNNKEL (reference sequence). Deletions cut 1 base from V and 7 bases from J, with 5 bases between. The CDR3 spells CASSQGGNSPLHF. CDR3 coding DNA: TGTGCCAGCAGCCAAGGTGGCAATTCACCCCTCCACTTT.

Of note for this clone: The junction departs from the called germline gene at one end, perhaps through a read error. The CDR3 loop reads CVSSQMGLADTQYF. The CDR3 bases are TGTGTCAGCAGCCAGATGGGACTGGCAGATACGCAGTATTTT. The V gene is TRBV14, the J gene TRBJ2-3; a weak D match, TRBD2 (6 bases). From germline, CDR1 is SGHDN and CDR2 FVKESK. The CDR3 runs 14 residues. Looking up the rest from reference TRBV14 and TRBJ2-3 gives the full variable domain: EAGVTQFPSHSVIEKGQTVTLRCDPISGHDNLYWYRRVMGKEIKFLLHFVKESKQDESGMPNNRFLAERTGGTYSTLKVQPAELEDSGVYFCVSSQMGLADTQYFGPGTRLTVL.

In DNA form, the CDR3 reads TGTGCCAGTAGCCTCCCCCGCGACAGGGACAATCAGCCCCAGCATTTT. Translated: CASSLPRDRDNQPQHF. The chain employs TRBV19 and TRBJ1-5, with TRBD1 matching 7 bases. Trimming took 6 bases from V and 3 from J; bases not matched to a gene: 11. The germline gives CDR1 LNHDA, CDR2 SQIVND (reference sequence). This CDR3 is 16 amino acids long.

This chain joins TRBV13 and TRBJ2-1; no definite D call. Germline V gene data show CDR1 as PRHDT and CDR2 as FYEKMQ (reference sequence). The CDR3 runs to 12 residues. V was clipped by 3 bases and J by 9 bases, with 9 bases between them. The DNA for the CDR3 is TGTGCCAGCAGCTTCAGGTTGGTTGAGCAGTTCTTC. This sequence encodes CASSFRLVEQFF.

This clone appeared a few times. This rearrangement joins TRBV6-4 to TRBJ2-1; TRBD2 aligns across 8 bases. The length of the CDR3 is 15 residues. The germline gives CDR1 MRHNA, CDR2 SNTAGT. The trim removed 2 bases at V and 7 bases at J, leaving 7 bases unmatched. The DNA for the CDR3 is TGTGCCAGCAGTGACGCGGGGGGCCTTATGAATGAGCAGTTCTTC. Translated: CASSDAGGLMNEQFF.

The rearrangement uses TRBV29-1 and TRBJ2-7, with D unresolved. The CDR3 covers 12 residues. Between the trimmed V and J ends, which lost 0 bases and 6 bases, there was a span of 9 bases. CDR1 SQVTM and CDR2 ANQGSEA come from the germline V gene. CDR3 coding DNA: TGCAGCGTTGAAGACAGGCAGTCCGAGCAGTACTTC. This sequence encodes CSVEDRQSEQYF.

The gene calls are TRBV5-6 and TRBJ1-3; no clear D gene. The V end was cut by 3 bases, the J end by 0 bases, with 4 bases between. Germline values: CDR1 SGHDT, CDR2 YYEEEE. This CDR3 has 13 amino acids. The CDR3 reads CASSSYSGNTIYF. CDR3 sequence (DNA): TGTGCCAGCAGCTCCTACTCTGGAAACACCATATATTTT.